These T cell receptor beta chains were read from a single sample in a study of human T cells and chemical hapten exposure. MiXCR, run by TCRdb on the RACE reads, gives a single entry per CDR3 protein. Here the sample spans about 120,000 distinct CDR3 sequences, about 12% being singletons. Sample: whole blood, taken in connection with sensitization to the hapten diphenylcyclopropenone (DPC). These receptors all come from a woman aged 50 to 65 with alopecia areata. Some clones in this sample may be carry-over from other donors' samples. Both conserved end residues are trimmed from each CDR3.

j_gene	v_gene	CDR3aa
TRBJ1-5	TRBV10-3	AISDEGWQPQH
TRBJ1-6	TRBV9	ASSAGGGASPLH
TRBJ2-1	TRBV5-1	ASSRDRDIGEQF
TRBJ1-6	TRBV7-9	ASSLLAGGNSPLH
TRBJ2-7	TRBV10-2	ASTSGGEQY
TRBJ1-6	TRBV5-6	ASNHRAGHGNSPLH
TRBJ2-1	TRBV20-1	SARDHIQGNWDNEQF
TRBJ1-1	TRBV6-6	ASSTDRRGEAF
TRBJ2-3	TRBV6-2/TRBV6-3	ASSYPKGSASPRADTQY
TRBJ2-1	TRBV18	ASSPGQTGYEQF
TRBJ2-1	TRBV4-3	ASSAPGQYNEQF
TRBJ2-7	TRBV10-2	ASVGTGFYEQY
TRBJ2-7	TRBV7-9	ASSLEAGASYEQY
TRBJ2-3	TRBV24-1	ATSLSDTQY
TRBJ2-7	TRBV5-1	ASSAGLAGVHEQY
TRBJ1-1	TRBV4-3	ASSQDLEGLTEAF
TRBJ2-5	TRBV15	ATSARDRETQY
TRBJ2-3	TRBV3-1	ASSRGVPGDTQY
TRBJ2-3	TRBV7-2	ASSPGGSTDTQY
TRBJ2-6	TRBV6-2/TRBV6-3	ASSARGTGANVLT
TRBJ2-5	TRBV5-1	ASSLEQGAKTQY
TRBJ1-1	TRBV28	ASSSAYRRDPDTEAF
TRBJ2-7	TRBV3-1	ASSQTGEGEQY
TRBJ1-1	TRBV6-2/TRBV6-3	ASSYGSPSHREAF
TRBJ2-7	TRBV28	ASSPAWPHEQY
TRBJ1-6	TRBV10-3	AISELIPGSSYNSPLH
TRBJ1-1	TRBV11-2	ASSSKSWGGTEAF
TRBJ1-5	TRBV4-1	ASSQGTPDGNQPQH
TRBJ2-3	TRBV7-9	ASSFSTATDTQY
TRBJ2-1	TRBV9	ASSLGPDHEQF
TRBJ2-5	TRBV12-3/TRBV12-4	ASSFSEETQY
TRBJ2-7	TRBV6-1	ASSLQDGQYEQY
TRBJ2-1	TRBV11-3	ASSLTSGAYNEQF
TRBJ2-2	TRBV11-1	ASSAAGWNTGELF
TRBJ2-7	TRBV28	ASWEGGPREQY
TRBJ2-2	TRBV7-9	ASSSRIFTGELF
TRBJ2-5	TRBV6-2/TRBV6-3	ASRRGGASETQY
TRBJ2-2	TRBV5-4	ASSYLGQGNTGELF
TRBJ2-1	TRBV4-1	ASSQAKAGEQF
TRBJ2-7	TRBV20-1	SARRELHEQY
TRBJ2-7	TRBV3-1	ASSQDDSSYEQY
TRBJ1-1	TRBV5-1	ASSLETANTEAF
TRBJ2-7	TRBV28	ASRSYYEQY
TRBJ2-1	TRBV24-1	ATSDPTGMSYNEQF
TRBJ2-7	TRBV18	ASSSTGGTGSYEQY
TRBJ1-1	TRBV6-5	ASSPRQGRTEAF
TRBJ2-4	TRBV6-2/TRBV6-3	ASTLKRGGLNSLAKNIQY
TRBJ1-4	TRBV6-5	ASSYSIVTGTSEKLF
TRBJ1-3	TRBV20-1	SAGSSGNTIY
TRBJ2-7	TRBV5-1	ASSLDGAAYEQY
TRBJ2-2	TRBV6-2/TRBV6-3	ASSYAGATGELF
TRBJ2-1	TRBV20-1	SAMGPREQF
TRBJ2-1	TRBV23-1	ASSQHRTSGRLNEQF
TRBJ1-5	TRBV10-3	AISVGQDSQPQH